This T cell receptor beta chain was observed in a study of blood T cell repertoires in COVID-19. Study overall: Italy, Spain and the United States were the sources of the convalescent and acute COVID-19 samples. T cells, B-cell-depleted T cells, or PBMCs provided the cDNA or gDNA that served as material.

Original analysis: From reference gene primer amplification, estimates of nucleated cell counts were derived. Some clones are missing from TCRdb's copy, which holds only in-frame ones; the method was immunoSEQ multiplex PCR. From that table come the V and J calls and clone size; the DNA was used to work out D and trimming. This sample yields about 78,000 clones, of which around nine tenths are seen a single time; about 5% belongs to the top ten. The junction had 11 bases not matched to a gene; V was cut back by 1 base and J by 0 bases. The CDR3 consists of 18 residues. Germline lookup yields CDR1 LGHNA and CDR2 YSLEER.

This chain links TRBV4-3 with TRBJ1-2; TRBD1 agrees at 7 bases. This clonotype was sampled from a man in his fifties with active or convalescent COVID-19. The sample comprised peripheral blood. The CDR3 here is CASSQGRGTAFSNYGYTF. CDR3 coding DNA: TGCGCCAGCAGCCAAGGGCGCGGGACAGCCTTTTCTAACTATGGCTACACCTTC.